This T cell receptor (beta chain) was captured in a study of blood T cell repertoires in COVID-19. Study in general: In each case, the material was cDNA or gDNA derived from T cells, B-cell-depleted T cells, or PBMCs.

Assay used: immunoSEQ multiplex PCR; TCRdb lists only in-frame clones, some missing. This sample has about 420,000 clones, with about 90% found just once. The count of this clone is one. The V and J ends lost 5 bases and 5 bases, in that order; junction bases with no gene match: 8. From germline, CDR1 is LNHDA and CDR2 SQIVND (reference sequence). The CDR3 loop spans 15 amino acids. The sample comprised peripheral blood. The chain employs TRBV19 and TRBJ2-2; 7 nucleotides agree with TRBD2. The TCR sequence derives from a man aged 18 to 29 with COVID-19, enrolled during active disease. In DNA, the CDR3 is TGTGCCAGTAGTGTGAGGGAGGGACGGACCGGGGAGCTGTTTTTT. Translated: CASSVREGRTGELFF.